The 8 T cell receptor beta chains below all came from one sample that was sequenced in a study of blood T cell repertoires in COVID-19. Method: immunoSEQ multiplex PCR; TCRdb's copy keeps in-frame clones and lacks some. There are 40,000 to 50,000 clones in the sample; around 85% occur only once, and 4.5% to 6% lies in the top ten. The sample comprised peripheral blood. These receptors all stem from a man over 45 with active COVID-19.

The chain combines TRBV19 with TRBJ2-6; 9 bases map to TRBD2. Looked up from germline, CDR1 is LNHDA and CDR2 is SQIVND (reference sequence). The CDR3 runs to 18 residues. Trimming at V came to 6 bases and at J to 1 base, leaving 10 bases not matched to a gene. CDR3 nucleotide sequence: TGTGCCAGTAGCCCCTGGGCGGGAGGGCCATCTGGGGCCAACGTCCTGACTTTC. It is translated as CASSPWAGGPSGANVLTF. The complete variable domain, with remaining parts taken from reference TRBV19 and TRBJ2-6, reads DGGITQSPKYLFRKEGQNVTLSCEQNLNHDAMYWYRQDPGQGLRLIYYSQIVNDFQKGDIAEGYSVSREKKESFPLTVTSAQKNPTAFYLCASSPWAGGPSGANVLTFGAGSRLTVL.

The CDR3 here is CASSIERAGGGDTQYF. The CDR3 DNA is TGTGCCAGTAGTATAGAACGAGCGGGAGGGGGAGATACGCAGTATTTT. The chain links TRBV19 to TRBJ2-3; TRBD2 aligns across 10 bases. Unmatched junction bases numbered 5, after V lost 0 bases and J lost 5 bases. Germline V gives CDR1 LNHDA, CDR2 SQIVND (reference sequence). There are 16 residues in the CDR3.

The genes are TRBV4-3 and TRBJ1-6, with TRBD1 as a possible D gene (6 bases). This CDR3 region has 17 residues. In germline, CDR1 is LGHNA, CDR2 YSLEER. Trimming took 4 bases from V and 0 from J, leaving 13 bases between them. CDR3 sequence: CASSPSTGHSYNSPLHF. The CDR3 DNA sequence: TGCGCCAGCAGCCCGTCGACAGGTCACTCCTATAATTCACCCCTCCACTTT.

Turning to this clone: The junction does not match germline at one end; this may be a read error. The chain combines TRBV15 with TRBJ2-3; 9 bases map to TRBD2. The length of the CDR3 is 12 residues. Looked up from germline, CDR1 is LNHNV and CDR2 is YYDKDF (reference sequence). The CDR3 DNA is TGTGCCACCAGCAGAGAGTATCTAGCGGGGCCATGG. Its translation is CATSREYLAGPW.

This chain joins TRBV2 and TRBJ1-2; D possibly corresponds to TRBD1 (6 bases). The ends were cut back, 3 bases at V and 7 bases at J, with 15 bases in the middle. The CDR3 loop spans 14 amino acids. Germline V gene data show CDR1 as SNHLY and CDR2 as FYNNEI. CDR3 protein: CASSDGRGVGGYTF. As DNA, the CDR3 is TGTGCCAGCAGTGACGGGAGGGGGGTTGGTGGCTACACCTTC.

This clone has just a few counts. The chain employs TRBV2 and TRBJ1-4; possibly TRBD1 for D (5 bases). The CDR3 spans 15 residues. The ends were cut back, 6 bases at V and 4 bases at J, with 15 bases in the middle. Per the germline V gene, CDR1 is SNHLY and CDR2 is FYNNEI. As DNA, the CDR3 is TGTGCCAGCAGACTTAGGACGGGGGTTAATGAAAAACTGTTTTTT. This translates into CASRLRTGVNEKLFF.

The chain recombines TRBV28 with TRBJ2-2; D is undetermined. Trimming took off 3 bases at V and 4 bases at J, with 15 bases between the two ends. The CDR3 consists of 16 residues. The germline gives CDR1 MDHEN, CDR2 SYDVKM. DNA for the CDR3: TGTGCCAGCAGTTTTGGAGACGGAAGCCTCACCGGGGAGCTGTTTTTT. Its protein is CASSFGDGSLTGELFF. Drawing the rest from reference TRBV28 and TRBJ2-2, the complete variable domain is DVKVTQSSRYLVKRTGEKVFLECVQDMDHENMFWYRQDPGLGLRLIYFSYDVKMKEKGDIPEGYSVSREKKERFSLILESASTNQTSMYLCASSFGDGSLTGELFFGEGSRLTVL.

This chain joins TRBV2 and TRBJ2-6, with 8 nucleotides matching TRBD1. Trimming at V came to 6 bases and at J to 2 bases, leaving 3 bases not matched to a gene. The length of the CDR3 is 15 residues. Germline V CDR1 and CDR2: SNHLY, FYNNEI. The CDR3 coding sequence is TGTGCCAGCAGAGAACAGGGGGCTGGGGCCAACGTCCTGACTTTC. Translating it yields CASREQGAGANVLTF.